The rows below give T cell receptor beta chains drawn from one sample of a study of T cell repertoires in ileal Crohn's disease. Repertoires were generated with immunoSEQ multiplex PCR, while TCRdb's copy carries only in-frame clones and drops some. The profile shows approximately 5,400 clones, roughly 88% of them singletons. Sequencing was done on a sample of CD4+ T cells from ileum. The receptors come from an adult with Crohn's disease. Some clones in this sample may be carry-over from other donors' samples. The conserved cysteine and the conserved F or W are not part of the CDR3 here.

v_gene: TRBV19
j_gene: TRBJ1-1
CDR3aa: ASSIVGQGAMNTEAF

v_gene: TRBV4-3
j_gene: TRBJ1-4
CDR3aa: ASSQAPIQQGANEKLF

v_gene: TRBV7-9
j_gene: TRBJ1-2
CDR3aa: ASSLEDRENGYT

v_gene: TRBV7-7
j_gene: TRBJ2-2
CDR3aa: ASSLGAGGPNTGELF

v_gene: TRBV19
j_gene: TRBJ1-1
CDR3aa: ASSLQTTGTAEAF

v_gene: TRBV10-3
j_gene: TRBJ1-1
CDR3aa: AISATGGGTEAF

v_gene: TRBV5-4
j_gene: TRBJ2-1
CDR3aa: ASSPGLAGENEQF

v_gene: TRBV18
j_gene: TRBJ2-7
CDR3aa: ASSPRTSGKYEQY

v_gene: TRBV5-1
j_gene: TRBJ1-1
CDR3aa: ASSLAGQNTEAF

v_gene: TRBV15
j_gene: TRBJ2-1
CDR3aa: ATGTRLYEQF

v_gene: TRBV18
j_gene: TRBJ1-4
CDR3aa: ASSPRGQNYEKLF

v_gene: TRBV5-1
j_gene: TRBJ1-1
CDR3aa: ASSSSLSYTEAF

v_gene: TRBV7-3
j_gene: TRBJ2-3
CDR3aa: ASSLGDYPSTDTQY

v_gene: TRBV6-4
j_gene: TRBJ2-7
CDR3aa: ARWTRDSYEQY

v_gene: TRBV5-1
j_gene: TRBJ2-6
CDR3aa: ASSLVGRGGANVLT

v_gene: TRBV7-2
j_gene: TRBJ1-2
CDR3aa: ASSLGQGLGYT

v_gene: TRBV28
j_gene: TRBJ2-7
CDR3aa: ASSRTSGSYEQY

v_gene: TRBV7-2
j_gene: TRBJ2-7
CDR3aa: ASSLDWTSYEQY

v_gene: TRBV11-3
j_gene: TRBJ2-3
CDR3aa: ASSFSGREDTQY

v_gene: TRBV2
j_gene: TRBJ2-5
CDR3aa: ASSVAERETQY

v_gene: TRBV9
j_gene: TRBJ2-7
CDR3aa: ASSAGWDRVYEQY

v_gene: TRBV15
j_gene: TRBJ2-1
CDR3aa: ATSRVGTGYNEQF

v_gene: TRBV29-1
j_gene: TRBJ2-7
CDR3aa: SVEATTYEQY

v_gene: TRBV2
j_gene: TRBJ1-1
CDR3aa: ASSIRQGAHTEAF

v_gene: TRBV7-2
j_gene: TRBJ2-5
CDR3aa: ASTPDRDTARGTQY

v_gene: TRBV6-5
j_gene: TRBJ1-4
CDR3aa: ASSQGRGDNEKLF

v_gene: TRBV19
j_gene: TRBJ1-1
CDR3aa: ASSRRQGVAF

v_gene: TRBV7-8
j_gene: TRBJ1-2
CDR3aa: ASSFRRQGNYGYT

v_gene: TRBV11-1
j_gene: TRBJ1-1
CDR3aa: ASSFGGFEAEAF

v_gene: TRBV7-9
j_gene: TRBJ1-4
CDR3aa: ASSLGENEKLF

v_gene: TRBV10-2
j_gene: TRBJ2-1
CDR3aa: ASSEGTSPYNEQF

v_gene: TRBV7-2
j_gene: TRBJ2-3
CDR3aa: ASSLRLAGGPTDTQY

v_gene: TRBV30
j_gene: TRBJ2-1
CDR3aa: AWSLAFSGKNNEQF

v_gene: TRBV4-2
j_gene: TRBJ2-2
CDR3aa: ASSQDPRGGSYSGELF

v_gene: TRBV7-2
j_gene: TRBJ1-6
CDR3aa: ASSNRLRNSPLH

v_gene: TRBV11-3
j_gene: TRBJ2-7
CDR3aa: ASSSRIGGYEQY

v_gene: TRBV19
j_gene: TRBJ1-5
CDR3aa: ASSFRQGGRNQPQH

v_gene: TRBV5-1
j_gene: TRBJ2-3
CDR3aa: ASSLAPGGFGADTQY

v_gene: TRBV6-5
j_gene: TRBJ2-7
CDR3aa: ASSYSGGRAPEQY

v_gene: TRBV15
j_gene: TRBJ2-5
CDR3aa: ATSSASGGLGETQY

v_gene: TRBV5-1
j_gene: TRBJ2-2
CDR3aa: ASSLDAGDIGELF

v_gene: TRBV7-9
j_gene: TRBJ2-1
CDR3aa: ASSWRLAGVDEQF

v_gene: TRBV5-6
j_gene: TRBJ1-5
CDR3aa: ASSLRGRGRDQPQH

v_gene: TRBV7-8
j_gene: TRBJ1-5
CDR3aa: ASSSQGSSNQPQH

v_gene: TRBV7-9
j_gene: TRBJ2-7
CDR3aa: ASSNPRDRGYEQY

v_gene: TRBV6-5
j_gene: TRBJ2-1
CDR3aa: ASRRTSLYNEQF

v_gene: TRBV6-6
j_gene: TRBJ1-1
CDR3aa: ASSPAGGRTF

v_gene: TRBV7-2
j_gene: TRBJ2-5
CDR3aa: ASSSLGGGSETQY

v_gene: TRBV28
j_gene: TRBJ1-2
CDR3aa: ASRQDRGGSYGYT

v_gene: TRBV6-4
j_gene: TRBJ2-2
CDR3aa: ASSESAGNTGELF

v_gene: TRBV4-3
j_gene: TRBJ2-7
CDR3aa: ASSQDLAGGLMSSYEQY

v_gene: TRBV7-2
j_gene: TRBJ1-2
CDR3aa: ASIRGQGAEGYT

v_gene: TRBV11-3
j_gene: TRBJ2-1
CDR3aa: ASSRTRTPLYNEQF

v_gene: TRBV5-1
j_gene: TRBJ1-3
CDR3aa: ASSPYGDSSGNTIY

v_gene: TRBV18
j_gene: TRBJ1-2
CDR3aa: ASSPRLTGNRDGYT

v_gene: TRBV11-3
j_gene: TRBJ2-2
CDR3aa: ASSSSETSGDTGELF

v_gene: TRBV25-1
j_gene: TRBJ1-2
CDR3aa: ASSPHPGQQFYGYT